The rows below give T cell receptor beta chains drawn from one sample of a study of cytomegalovirus exposure and HLA in healthy donors. This table comes from immunoSEQ multiplex PCR, and its TCRdb copy is limited to in-frame clones, with some not included. This sample carries 110,000 to 150,000 clones, roughly 80% of them seen once, and the ten largest clones take around 3.7%. Sequencing input: PBMCs. These receptors were obtained from a male donor in good health and CMV-seronegative. Both conserved end residues are trimmed from each CDR3. The D gene is left open where the match is weak.

j_call v_call d_call cdr3_aa
TRBJ2-1 TRBV7-2 NA ASSAYNYNEQF
TRBJ1-2 TRBV19 NA AAKEGLRGYT
TRBJ2-3 TRBV27 NA ASSSGDTQY
TRBJ2-3 TRBV4-3 TRBD2 ASSFRLAGGSTDTQY
TRBJ1-3 TRBV20-1 NA SARRRNTIY
TRBJ2-1 TRBV18 NA ASSPPGLLSYNEQF
TRBJ1-1 TRBV27 TRBD1 ASSFTGGWITEAF
TRBJ2-3 TRBV4-3 TRBD1 ASSQGTASTDTQY
TRBJ2-3 TRBV4-3 NA ASSPRRAPLEAGQPTDTQY
TRBJ2-7 TRBV11-1 TRBD2 ASSLIRLAGGSSYEQY
TRBJ2-3 TRBV5-5 NA ASSLLRVSDTQY
TRBJ1-1 TRBV6-1 TRBD1 ASRVMTGGYTEAF
TRBJ2-1 TRBV15 TRBD1 ATSRGGQGLNNEQF
TRBJ1-1 TRBV5-6 NA ASSPVRENTEAF
TRBJ2-3 TRBV15 TRBD2 ATSTLAGLTQY
TRBJ1-1 TRBV30 NA AWRVTGTEAF
TRBJ2-2 TRBV7-6 NA ASSFTGDGELF
TRBJ2-1 TRBV7-3 TRBD2 ASSPYSGRAIEQF